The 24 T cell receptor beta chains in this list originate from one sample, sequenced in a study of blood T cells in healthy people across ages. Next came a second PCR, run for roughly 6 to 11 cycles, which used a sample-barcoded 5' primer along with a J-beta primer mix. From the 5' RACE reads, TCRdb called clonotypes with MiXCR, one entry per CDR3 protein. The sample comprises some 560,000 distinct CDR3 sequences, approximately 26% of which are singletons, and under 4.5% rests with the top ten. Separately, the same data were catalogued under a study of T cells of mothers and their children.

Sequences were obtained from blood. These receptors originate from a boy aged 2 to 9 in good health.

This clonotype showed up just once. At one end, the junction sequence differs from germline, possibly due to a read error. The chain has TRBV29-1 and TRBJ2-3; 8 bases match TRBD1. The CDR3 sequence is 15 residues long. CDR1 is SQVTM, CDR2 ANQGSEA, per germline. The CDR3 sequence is CSVEVRGQRADTQYF. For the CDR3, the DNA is TGCAGCGTTGAGGTCAGGGGGCAGCGGGCAGATACGCAGTACTTT.

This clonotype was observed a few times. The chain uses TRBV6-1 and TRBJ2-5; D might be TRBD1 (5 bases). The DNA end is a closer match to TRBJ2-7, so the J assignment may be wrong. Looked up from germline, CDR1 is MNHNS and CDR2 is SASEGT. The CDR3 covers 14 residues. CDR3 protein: CASSEAPDIYEQYF. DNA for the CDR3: TGTGCCAGCAGTGAAGCGCCGGACATTTACGAGCAGTACTTC.

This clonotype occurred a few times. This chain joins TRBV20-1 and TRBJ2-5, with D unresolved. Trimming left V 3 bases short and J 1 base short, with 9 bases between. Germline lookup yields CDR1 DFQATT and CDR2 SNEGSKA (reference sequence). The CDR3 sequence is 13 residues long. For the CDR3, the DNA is TGCAGTGCTAGGGGCTCACCCCAAGAGACCCAGTACTTC. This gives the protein CSARGSPQETQYF.

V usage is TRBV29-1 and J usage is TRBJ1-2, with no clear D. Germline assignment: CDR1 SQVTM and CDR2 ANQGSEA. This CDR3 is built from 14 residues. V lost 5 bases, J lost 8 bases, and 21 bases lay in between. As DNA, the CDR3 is TGCAGCGTTCTAAAGGATCAGCCCCCTGTAGGCTACACCTTC. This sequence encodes CSVLKDQPPVGYTF.

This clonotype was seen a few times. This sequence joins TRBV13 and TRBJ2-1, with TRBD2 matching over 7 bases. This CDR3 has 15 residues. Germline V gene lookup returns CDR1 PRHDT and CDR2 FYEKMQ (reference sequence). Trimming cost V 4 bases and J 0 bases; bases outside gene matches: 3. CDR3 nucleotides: TGTGCCAGCAGCTCCGCGGGGGTCTCCTACAATGAGCAGTTCTTC. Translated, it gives CASSSAGVSYNEQFF.

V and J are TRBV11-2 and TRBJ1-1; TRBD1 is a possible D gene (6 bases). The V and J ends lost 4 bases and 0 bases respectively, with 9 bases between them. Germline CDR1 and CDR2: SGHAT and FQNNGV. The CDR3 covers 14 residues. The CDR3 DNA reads TGTGCCAGCAGCTCGGACAGACTGAACACTGAAGCTTTCTTT. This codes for CASSSDRLNTEAFF.

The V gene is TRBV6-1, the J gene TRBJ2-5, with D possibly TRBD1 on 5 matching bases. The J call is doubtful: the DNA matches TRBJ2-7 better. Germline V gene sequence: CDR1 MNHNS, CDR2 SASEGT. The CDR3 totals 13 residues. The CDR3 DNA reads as TGTGCCAGCAGCCATACAAAAGGGGACGAGCAGTACTTC. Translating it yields CASSHTKGDEQYF.

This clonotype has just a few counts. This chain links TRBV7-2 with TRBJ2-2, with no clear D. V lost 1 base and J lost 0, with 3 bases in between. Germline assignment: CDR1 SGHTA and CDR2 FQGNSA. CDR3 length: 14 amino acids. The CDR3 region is CASSLVPNTGELFF. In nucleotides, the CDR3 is TGTGCCAGCAGCTTAGTACCGAACACCGGGGAGCTGTTTTTT.

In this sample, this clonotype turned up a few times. CDR3 region: CASSGPLYEQYF. The CDR3 DNA is TGTGCCAGCAGTGGGCCACTCTACGAGCAGTACTTC. The chain links TRBV28 to TRBJ2-7; D call uncertain. CDR1 and CDR2 (germline): MDHEN, SYDVKM. The CDR3 is 12 residues long. With 5 bases removed from V and 3 bases from J, the gap between germline ends came to 8 bases.

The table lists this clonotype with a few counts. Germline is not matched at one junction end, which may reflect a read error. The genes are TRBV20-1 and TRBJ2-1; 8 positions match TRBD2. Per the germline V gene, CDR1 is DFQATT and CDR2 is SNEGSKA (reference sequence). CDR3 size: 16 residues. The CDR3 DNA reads TGTAGTGCTAGAGGTGCCCTAGCGGGCAACTACAATGAGCAGTTCTTC. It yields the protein CSARGALAGNYNEQFF.

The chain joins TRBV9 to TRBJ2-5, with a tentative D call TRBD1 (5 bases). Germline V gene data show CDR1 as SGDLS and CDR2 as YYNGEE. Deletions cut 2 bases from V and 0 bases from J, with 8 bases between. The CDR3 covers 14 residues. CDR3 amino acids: CASSVAGYQETQYF. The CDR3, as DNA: TGTGCCAGCAGCGTCGCAGGGTACCAAGAGACCCAGTACTTC. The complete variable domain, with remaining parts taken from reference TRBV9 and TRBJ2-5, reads DSGVTQTPKHLITATGQRVTLRCSPRSGDLSVYWYQQSLDQGLQFLIQYYNGEERAKGNILERFSAQQFPDLHSELNLSSLELGDSALYFCASSVAGYQETQYFGPGTRLLVL.

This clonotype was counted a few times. CDR3 loop: CASSLGEAEQYF. Written as DNA, the CDR3 is TGTGCCAGCAGCTTGGGGGAGGCGGAGCAGTACTTC. The chain joins TRBV5-6 to TRBJ2-5; tentatively, D is TRBD2 (6 bases). Germline values: CDR1 SGHDT, CDR2 YYEEEE. The CDR3 length is 12 residues. Trimming shortened V by 0 bases and J by 11 bases, and 11 bases separated the two germline ends.

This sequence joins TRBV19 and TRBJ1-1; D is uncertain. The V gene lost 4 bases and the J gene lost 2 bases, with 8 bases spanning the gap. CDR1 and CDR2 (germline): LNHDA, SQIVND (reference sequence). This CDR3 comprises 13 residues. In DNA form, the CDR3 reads TGTGCCAGTAGTAACCGTCATAACACTGAAGCTTTCTTT. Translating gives CASSNRHNTEAFF.

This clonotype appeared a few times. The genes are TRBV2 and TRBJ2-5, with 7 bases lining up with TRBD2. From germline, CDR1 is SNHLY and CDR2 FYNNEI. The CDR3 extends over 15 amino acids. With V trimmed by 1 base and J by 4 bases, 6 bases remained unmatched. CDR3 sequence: CASSEGGLAAETQYF. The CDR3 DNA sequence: TGTGCCAGCAGTGAAGGTGGCCTAGCGGCAGAGACCCAGTACTTC.

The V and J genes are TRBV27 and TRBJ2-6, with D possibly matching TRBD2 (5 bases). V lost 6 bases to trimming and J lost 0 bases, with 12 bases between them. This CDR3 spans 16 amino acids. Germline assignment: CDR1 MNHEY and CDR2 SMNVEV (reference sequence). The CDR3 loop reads CASRGTGTSGANVLTF. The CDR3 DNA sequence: TGTGCCAGCAGGGGAACGGGAACCTCTGGGGCCAACGTCCTGACTTTC.

The CDR3 loop is CASSFPTGRYGYTF. The CDR3 nucleotides are TGTGCCAGCAGTTTTCCAACAGGACGCTATGGCTACACCTTC. J is TRBJ1-2 and V is TRBV7-9, with D maybe TRBD1 (5 bases). The V end lost 6 bases, the J end lost 4 bases, and 15 bases lay between the germline ends. The CDR3 covers 14 residues. Germline V gene lookup returns CDR1 SEHNR and CDR2 FQNEAQ (reference sequence). The variable domain in full, with the rest retrieved from reference TRBV7-9 and TRBJ1-2, is DTGVSQNPRHKITKRGQNVTFRCDPISEHNRLYWYRQTLGQGPEFLTYFQNEAQLEKSRLLSDRFSAERPKGSFSTLEIQRTEQGDSAMYLCASSFPTGRYGYTFGSGTRLTVV.

Written as DNA, the CDR3 is TGTGCCAGCAGCGCGACCGACACTGAAGCTTTCTTT. Its protein is CASSATDTEAFF. The rearrangement joins TRBV9 to TRBJ1-1, with unresolved D. V was shortened by 3 bases and J by 3 bases, with 6 bases between the two germline ends. The CDR3 sequence is 12 residues long. In germline, CDR1 is SGDLS, CDR2 YYNGEE.

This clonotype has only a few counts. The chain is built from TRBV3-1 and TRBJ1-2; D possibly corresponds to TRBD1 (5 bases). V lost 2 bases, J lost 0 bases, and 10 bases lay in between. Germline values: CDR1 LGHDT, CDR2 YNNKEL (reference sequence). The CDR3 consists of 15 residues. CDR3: CASSQQGIANYGYTF. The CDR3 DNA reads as TGTGCCAGCAGCCAACAGGGCATAGCTAACTATGGCTACACCTTC.

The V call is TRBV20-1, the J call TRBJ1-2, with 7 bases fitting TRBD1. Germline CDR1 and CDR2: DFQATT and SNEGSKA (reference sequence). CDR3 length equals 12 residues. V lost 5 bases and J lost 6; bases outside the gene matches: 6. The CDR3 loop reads CSALDRQDGYTF. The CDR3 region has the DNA TGCAGTGCTCTGGACAGGCAAGATGGCTACACCTTC.

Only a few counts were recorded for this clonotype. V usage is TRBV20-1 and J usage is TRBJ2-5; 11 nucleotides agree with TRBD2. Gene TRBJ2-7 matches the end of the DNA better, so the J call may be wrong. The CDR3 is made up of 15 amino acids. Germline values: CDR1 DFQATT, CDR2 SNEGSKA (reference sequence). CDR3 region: CSARIAGGHSYEQYF. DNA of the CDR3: TGCAGTGCTAGAATAGCGGGAGGGCACTCCTACGAGCAGTACTTC.

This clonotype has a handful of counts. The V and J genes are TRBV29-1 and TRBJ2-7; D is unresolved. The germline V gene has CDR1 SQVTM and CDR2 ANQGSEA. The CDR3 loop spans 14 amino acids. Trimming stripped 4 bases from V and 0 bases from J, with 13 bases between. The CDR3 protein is CSVVFLRSSYEQYF. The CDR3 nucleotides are TGCAGCGTTGTTTTCCTGAGGAGCTCCTACGAGCAGTACTTC.

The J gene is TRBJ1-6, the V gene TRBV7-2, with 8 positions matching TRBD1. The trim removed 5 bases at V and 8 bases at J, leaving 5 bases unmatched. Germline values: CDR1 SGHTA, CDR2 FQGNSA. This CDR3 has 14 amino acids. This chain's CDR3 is CASSIDRGYSPLHF. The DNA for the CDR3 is TGTGCCAGCAGCATCGACAGGGGCTATTCACCCCTCCACTTT.

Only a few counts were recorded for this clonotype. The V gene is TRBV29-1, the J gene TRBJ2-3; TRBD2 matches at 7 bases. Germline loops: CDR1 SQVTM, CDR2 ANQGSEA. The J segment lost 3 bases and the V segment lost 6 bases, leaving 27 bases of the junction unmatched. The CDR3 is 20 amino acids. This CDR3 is CSVTDVGEGTLSTLTDTQYF. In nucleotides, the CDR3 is TGCAGCGTAACCGACGTGGGGGAGGGGACTCTCTCGACCCTTACAGATACGCAGTATTTT.

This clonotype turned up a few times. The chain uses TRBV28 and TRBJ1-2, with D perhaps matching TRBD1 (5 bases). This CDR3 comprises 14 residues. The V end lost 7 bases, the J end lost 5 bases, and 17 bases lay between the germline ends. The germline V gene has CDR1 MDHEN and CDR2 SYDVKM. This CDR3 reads CASTPPRVKYGYTF. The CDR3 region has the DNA TGTGCCAGCACCCCACCCAGGGTTAAGTATGGCTACACCTTC.